This section outlines one T cell receptor beta chain sequence together with its context. The entry originates in a study of blood T cell repertoires in COVID-19. Deletions cut 4 bases from V and 8 bases from J, with 11 bases between. The germline CDR1 and CDR2 sequences are SGHAT and FQNNGV. The CDR3 totals 12 residues. Method: immunoSEQ multiplex PCR; TCRdb's copy keeps in-frame clones and lacks some. The table lists roughly 260,000 clones, roughly nine tenths of them singletons. Ages ranged from about 18 to 89 years, with residence in about two dozen US areas. Sequenced sample: PBMCs or T cells enriched from blood (not recorded which). This sequence was found in a human donor in a cohort exposed to, infected with or recovered from COVID-19 (not recorded which). The donor label of this sample is uncertain. This rearrangement joins TRBV11-2 to TRBJ1-2; D not resolved. The CDR3 DNA is TGTGCCAGCAGCTGGGCCTTCGACGGCTACACCTTC. This sequence encodes CASSWAFDGYTF.